A single sample is the source of the 21 T cell receptor beta chains below, sequenced in a study of blood T cell repertoires in COVID-19 (dated by TCRdb to the early 2020s). Libraries were made using the immunoSEQ multiplex PCR assay. TCRdb carries this immuneACCESS record with in-frame sequences only. Its versions omit some clonotypes, under half of them owing to an unresolved V gene in the studies checked, with the rest unexplained. This sample holds about 100,000 clones; 81% were observed only once. About 4.3% of the sample is taken by the ten largest. The sequenced material came from peripheral blood. The receptors were gathered from a man in his sixties with acute or convalescent COVID-19.

This chain uses TRBV10-2 with TRBJ2-3; 10 bases fit TRBD2. Unmatched junction bases numbered 5, after V lost 8 bases and J lost 0 bases. CDR1 is WSHSY and CDR2 is SAAADI in the germline V gene. This CDR3 region has 15 residues. CDR3 region: CASSGLAASTDTQYF. DNA for the CDR3: TGCGCCAGCTCAGGACTAGCGGCTAGCACAGATACGCAGTATTTT.

The gene calls are TRBV5-6 and TRBJ1-2; D is unresolved. V lost 4 bases, J lost 1 base, and 5 bases lay in between. CDR1 SGHDT and CDR2 YYEEEE come from the germline V gene. The CDR3 spans 12 residues. In DNA form, the CDR3 reads TGTGCCAGCAGCCCCTTTAACTATGGCTACACCTTC. This codes for CASSPFNYGYTF. Based on the CDR3 plus reference TRBV5-6 and TRBJ1-2, the full variable domain is DAGVTQSPTHLIKTRGQQVTLRCSPKSGHDTVSWYQQALGQGPQFIFQYYEEEERQRGNFPDRFSGHQFPNYSSELNVNALLLGDSALYLCASSPFNYGYTFGSGTRLTVV.

The rearrangement uses TRBV6-5 and TRBJ2-7, with TRBD1 identical over 8 bases. V gave up 2 bases and J gave up 4 bases; unmatched junction bases: 7. Germline assignment: CDR1 MNHEY and CDR2 SVGAGI. The CDR3 sequence is 15 residues long. Written as DNA, the CDR3 is TGTGCCAGCAGTTACGAGGCAGGGGGCGGATACGAGCAGTACTTC. Translated, it gives CASSYEAGGGYEQYF.

The chain couples TRBV19 to TRBJ2-5, with 7 nucleotides matching TRBD1. Germline CDR1 LNHDA, CDR2 SQIVND (reference sequence). This CDR3 comprises 14 residues. The V segment lost 7 bases and the J segment 4 bases; nucleotides outside the gene matches: 9. The CDR3 region is CASKDRVWAETQYF. For the CDR3, the DNA is TGTGCCAGTAAAGACAGGGTTTGGGCAGAGACCCAGTACTTC.

The chain employs TRBV5-1 and TRBJ2-3; possibly TRBD1 for D (6 bases). Trimming left V 4 bases short and J 3 bases short, with 12 bases between. Germline assignment: CDR1 SGHRS and CDR2 YFSETQ. The CDR3 has 14 amino acids. This chain's CDR3 is CASSPRTATDTQYF. In DNA form, the CDR3 reads TGCGCCAGCAGCCCCAGGACAGCAACAGATACGCAGTATTTT.

This clone was recorded a few times. The CDR3 DNA reads TGCGCCAGCAGCTCAGGGGCCACATCTCGGAATTCACCCCTCCACTTT. Protein: CASSSGATSRNSPLHF. This chain joins TRBV5-1 and TRBJ1-6; the D gene is possibly TRBD1 (6 bases). The germline V and J ends were trimmed by 3 bases and 7 bases, with 17 bases remaining between them. Germline CDR1 is SGHRS and CDR2 is YFSETQ. CDR3 length: 16 residues. The full variable domain, completed using reference TRBV5-1 and TRBJ1-6, is KAGVTQTPRYLIKTRGQQVTLSCSPISGHRSVSWYQQTPGQGLQFLFEYFSETQRNKGNFPGRFSGRQFSNSRSEMNVSTLELGDSALYLCASSSGATSRNSPLHFGNGTRLTVT.

This rearrangement joins TRBV2 to TRBJ1-5, with a tentative D call TRBD1 (5 bases). The CDR3 is made up of 14 amino acids. Germline V gene lookup returns CDR1 SNHLY and CDR2 FYNNEI. V dropped 1 base and J dropped 5 bases, with 9 bases sitting between them. The CDR3 protein is CASSEVGEDQPQHF. DNA for the CDR3: TGTGCCAGCAGTGAAGTAGGGGAAGATCAGCCCCAGCATTTT.

V usage is TRBV6-2 or TRBV6-3 and J usage is TRBJ2-7, with D unclear. Per germline, CDR1 MNHEY and CDR2 SVGEGT. CDR3 length: 11 residues. Trimming removed 5 bases at V and 1 base at J, with 3 bases between. CDR3 loop: CASSPSYEQYF. The CDR3 region has the DNA TGTGCCAGCAGTCCGTCCTACGAGCAGTACTTC.

V is TRBV11-3 and J is TRBJ2-4; D remains unclear. CDR3 size: 12 residues. Germline CDR1 is SGHNT and CDR2 is YENEEA. Trimming took off 5 bases at V and 8 bases at J, with 10 bases between the two ends. The CDR3 loop reads CASSPRYDIQYF. The CDR3 nucleotides read TGTGCCAGCAGCCCGCGGTACGACATTCAGTACTTC.

The rearrangement links TRBV6-5 to TRBJ2-5; D gene uncertain. The V end was cut by 2 bases, the J end by 5 bases, with 15 bases between. Germline V gene data show CDR1 as MNHEY and CDR2 as SVGAGI. This CDR3 comprises 15 residues. CDR3 loop: CASSYNHDPEETQYF. CDR3 nucleotides: TGTGCCAGCAGTTACAACCACGATCCGGAGGAGACCCAGTACTTC.

The chain joins TRBV6-5 to TRBJ2-7, with D possibly matching TRBD2 (6 bases). The CDR3 extends over 12 amino acids. V shed 6 bases and J shed 0 bases, with 6 bases lying between them. Germline V lookup: CDR1 MNHEY, CDR2 SVGAGI. CDR3 sequence (DNA): TGTGCCAGCAGCGGGAGCTCCTACGAGCAGTACTTC. Amino acids: CASSGSSYEQYF.

This clone was seen a handful of times. V is TRBV30 and J is TRBJ2-3; the D gene is possibly TRBD2 (6 bases). The CDR3 is 15 amino acids. The germline V gene encodes CDR1 GTSNPN and CDR2 SVGIG (reference sequence). Trimming pared 0 bases from V and 5 bases from J, leaving 15 bases between. CDR3 region: CAWSVPSGSVDTQYF. The CDR3 DNA reads TGTGCCTGGAGTGTACCCAGCGGGTCGGTAGATACGCAGTATTTT. The variable domain in full, completed from reference TRBV30 and TRBJ2-3, reads SQTIHQWPATLVQPVGSPLSLECTVEGTSNPNLYWYRQAAGRGLQLLFYSVGIGQISSEVPQNLSASRPQDRQFILSSKKLLLSDSGFYLCAWSVPSGSVDTQYFGPGTRLTVL.

To note about this clone: The same CDR3 also results from other DNA sequences found in this sample. The chain combines TRBV7-3 with TRBJ2-3, with unresolved D. V lost 5 bases and J lost 0, with 12 bases in between. The CDR3 covers 15 residues. The germline CDR1 and CDR2 sequences are SGHTA and FQGTGA. The CDR3 protein is CASSPLGQSTDTQYF. The CDR3, as DNA: TGTGCCAGCAGCCCTCTGGGCCAGAGCACAGATACGCAGTATTTT. Drawing the rest from reference TRBV7-3 and TRBJ2-3, the complete variable domain is GAGVSQTPSNKVTEKGKYVELRCDPISGHTALYWYRQSLGQGPEFLIYFQGTGAADDSGLPNDRFFAVRPEGSVSTLKIQRTERGDSAVYLCASSPLGQSTDTQYFGPGTRLTVL.

Only one count was recorded for this clone. This chain uses TRBV10-1 with TRBJ2-3; TRBD2 agrees at 7 bases. CDR3 size: 17 residues. With 4 bases clipped from V and 2 bases from J, the junction kept 12 bases outside the gene matches. The germline V gene encodes CDR1 WNHNN and CDR2 SYGVQD (reference sequence). CDR3 protein: CASSGTVGGFDTDTQYF. CDR3 nucleotide sequence: TGCGCCAGCAGTGGGACGGTCGGGGGGTTTGACACAGATACGCAGTATTTT.

This clone was seen a few times. The V call is TRBV29-1, the J call TRBJ1-5; 7 bases are a match to TRBD1. Germline CDR1 is SQVTM and CDR2 is ANQGSEA. CDR3 size: 14 residues. Germline trimming cut 4 bases from V and 0 bases from J; bases unmatched to any gene: 3. CDR3: CSVGGQNSNQPQHF. The CDR3, as DNA: TGCAGCGTTGGGGGACAGAATAGCAATCAGCCCCAGCATTTT.

This clone was observed a single time. The chain carries TRBV7-2 and TRBJ1-5; a weak D match, TRBD1 (5 bases). Germline loops: CDR1 SGHTA, CDR2 FQGNSA. This CDR3 contains 13 residues. V lost 5 bases, J lost 6 bases, and 11 bases lay in between. The CDR3 bases are TGTGCCAGCAGCCCACCGGGGGGTCAGCCCCAGCATTTT. It translates to CASSPPGGQPQHF.

V usage is TRBV4-2 and J usage is TRBJ1-2; no reliable D call. The CDR3 extends over 14 amino acids. Germline V CDR1 and CDR2: LGHNA, YNFKEQ. Trimming pared 0 bases from V and 1 base from J, leaving 6 bases between. As DNA, the CDR3 is TGTGCCAGCAGCCAAGACTCCGGTAACTATGGCTACACCTTC. Its translation: CASSQDSGNYGYTF.

V is TRBV5-6 and J is TRBJ1-2; the match to TRBD1 covers 9 bases. Germline V lookup: CDR1 SGHDT, CDR2 YYEEEE. J gave up 8 bases and V 2 bases, and 13 bases lay outside the gene matches. This CDR3 contains 16 residues. The CDR3 nucleotides read TGTGCCAGCAGCTTCGATTCGGGACAGGGAGCGCAGGGCTACACCTTC. Its translation is CASSFDSGQGAQGYTF.

This rearrangement joins TRBV7-9 to TRBJ2-5; D is undetermined. This CDR3 has 16 amino acids. Deletions cut 5 bases from V and 4 bases from J, with 20 bases between. Per germline, CDR1 SEHNR and CDR2 FQNEAQ (reference sequence). The CDR3 protein is CASSNRVLVKLETQYF. The CDR3 DNA follows: TGTGCCAGCAGCAACCGGGTCCTAGTAAAATTAGAGACCCAGTACTTC.

This clone was recorded once. The chain recombines TRBV28 with TRBJ1-1; possibly TRBD1 for D (6 bases). Trimming took off 5 bases at V and 1 base at J, with 14 bases between the two ends. The V gene's germline CDR1 is MDHEN and CDR2 SYDVKM. The CDR3 runs 15 residues. This CDR3 is CASSPTRTENTEAFF. CDR3 nucleotides: TGTGCCAGCAGTCCAACCCGGACAGAGAACACTGAAGCTTTCTTT. Based on the CDR3 plus reference TRBV28 and TRBJ1-1, the full variable domain is DVKVTQSSRYLVKRTGEKVFLECVQDMDHENMFWYRQDPGLGLRLIYFSYDVKMKEKGDIPEGYSVSREKKERFSLILESASTNQTSMYLCASSPTRTENTEAFFGQGTRLTVV.

The rearrangement joins TRBV6-6 to TRBJ2-1; 8 bases match TRBD1. The germline CDR1 and CDR2 sequences are MNHNY and SVGAGI (reference sequence). V gave up 8 bases and J gave up 3 bases; unmatched junction bases: 9. This CDR3 spans 15 amino acids. As DNA, the CDR3 is TGTGCCAGCGCACGGGGCGGGACAGGCTACAATGAGCAGTTCTTC. This encodes CASARGGTGYNEQFF.